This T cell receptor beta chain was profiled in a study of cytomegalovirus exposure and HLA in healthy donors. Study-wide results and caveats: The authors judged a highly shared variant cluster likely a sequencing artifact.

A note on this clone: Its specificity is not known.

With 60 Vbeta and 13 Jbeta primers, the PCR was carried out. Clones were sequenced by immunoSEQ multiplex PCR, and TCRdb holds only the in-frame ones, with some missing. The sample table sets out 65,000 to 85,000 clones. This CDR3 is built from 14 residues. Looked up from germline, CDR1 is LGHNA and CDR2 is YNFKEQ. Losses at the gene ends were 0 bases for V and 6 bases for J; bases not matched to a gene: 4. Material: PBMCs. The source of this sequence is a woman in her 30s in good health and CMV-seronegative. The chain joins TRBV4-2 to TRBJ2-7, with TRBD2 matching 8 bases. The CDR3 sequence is CASSQEVGGGEQYF. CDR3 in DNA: TGTGCCAGCAGCCAAGAGGTCGGGGGGGGCGAGCAGTACTTC.